The TCR beta chain described here comes from a study of shared clonotypes between healthy human individuals. The study's findings and limits: Non-shared clonotypes showed lower generation probabilities than clonotypes common to all four donors.

Turning to this clone: Its antigen is unidentified.

Germline-derived CDR1 and CDR2 are SNHLY and FYNNEI. The CDR3 is made up of 14 amino acids. Unmatched junction bases numbered 13, after V lost 10 bases and J lost 4 bases. Sequenced by immunoSEQ multiplex PCR; TCRdb stores in-frame clones only, minus some. The sample shows millions of clones, roughly 95% of them seen only once. CD4+ cells underwent separation, giving CD45RA+ naive and CD45RA-negative memory subsets. The specimen was naive CD4+ T cells sorted from blood. Noted subset: CD45RA+ positively selected. The chain couples TRBV2 to TRBJ2-7; 7 nucleotides align to TRBD1. The source of this sequence is a man between 18 and 29 years old in good health. The CDR3 sequence: CATSLERGQYEQYF. DNA of the CDR3: TGTGCCACCTCCCTGGAAAGGGGGCAGTACGAGCAGTACTTC.